What follows describes a single TCR beta chain. Its antigen target is currently unknown. Base qualities are missing; no much larger clone stands one base away. The data belong to a study of T cell repertoires in cytomegalovirus infection (dated by TCRdb to about 2019). Background for the entire study: Recently identified HLA-C-restricted CMV epitopes, whose presentation resists viral immunomodulation, were targeted by peptide stimulations together with well-studied HLA-B-restricted epitopes. Donor HLA type was relevant to the analysis, as public TCR beta signatures indicated carriage of CMV infection together with the matching HLA type. What the authors observed across the whole study: The ex vivo response was dominated by HLA-C-restricted CMV-specific TCR beta clonotypes, which also provided the single most frequent clonotype in two of eight donors. In both this cohort and an independent cohort of more than 350 donors, the cumulative frequency of public TCR beta family members distinguished carriers of CMV infection plus the relevant HLA type.

Per the publication, the treatment or condition label means: in vitro stimulation with specific CMV peptide epitopes to enrich CMV-specific T cells. Per the germline V gene, LGHNA is the CDR1 and YNFKEQ is the CDR2. The CDR3 sequence holds 16 residues, the cysteine and phenylalanine included. CDR3 DNA is the only sequence kept; it has 48 bases, read in frame from the first base. V is cut back by 2 bases and J by 4 bases, with 10 bases in the junction unmatched. Sequencing took place on an Illumina HiSeq 1500. Using fastp at Q25 and MiXCR, TCRdb reprocessed the public reads and kept productive beta chains. Identical CDR3 protein sequences are pooled into one entry, listed with their most common genes and DNA. Across this sample there are hundreds of thousands of distinct CDR3 sequences, with approximately 31% seen only once. Roughly 13% of the sample is taken by the ten largest.

The specimen was cultured CD8+ T cells from PBMCs, collected from culture after CMV antigen stimulation. This sequence was found in a human donor in good health (CMV status not recorded). Some clones in this sample may be carry-over from other donors' samples. Rearrangement joined TRBV4-2 to TRBJ1-2, and 7 junction bases match TRBD1. The DNA reads TGTGCCAGCAGCCAACACCTTGAGACAGGGCCCTATGGCTACACCTTC. This gives the protein CASSQHLETGPYGYTF.